Included here is one T cell receptor (beta chain) sequence, with context. Antigen specificity is unknown. The sample originates from a study of OX40 agonist ivuxolimab in advanced cancers. Study findings and constraints: Within 6 weeks, CD4+ and CD8+ blood T cells expanded clonally at 0.1 to 3.0 mg/kg. Expanded clones were, on average, more numerous among CD8+ T cells than CD4+.

Profiled with immunoSEQ multiplex PCR; TCRdb holds only in-frame clones, not every one. The profile shows 90,000 to 100,000 clones, 70% to 90% of them singletons. Baseline was the first blood sampling point, followed by cycle 4 day 1 and cycle 7 day 1. Sample: CD4+ or CD8+ T cells sorted from blood, taken in a trial of the OX40 agonist ivuxolimab. The sequence was obtained from an adult with an advanced solid tumor such as melanoma, head and neck, liver or kidney cancer.

The CDR3 sequence: CSLSRENYGYTF. The CDR3 DNA sequence: TGCAGCCTCTCCAGGGAAAACTATGGCTACACCTTC. V and J are TRBV29-1 and TRBJ1-2; D is possibly TRBD1 (5 bases). CDR3 length: 12 amino acids. CDR1 and CDR2 (germline): SQVTM, ANQGSEA. Between the trimmed V and J ends, which lost 8 bases and 2 bases, there was a span of 12 bases.